The sample holds one count of the clone carrying this TCR beta chain. With V trimmed by 5 bases and J by 7 bases, 16 bases remained unmatched. Germline CDR1 is SGHTA and CDR2 is FQGNSA. The CDR3 totals 18 residues. Profiled with immunoSEQ multiplex PCR; TCRdb holds only in-frame clones, not every one. The sample consists of around 150,000 clones, 87% of them appearing once. The data were obtained in a study of blood T cell repertoires in COVID-19. In the study overall: Spain, Italy and the United States supplied samples that represented acute and convalescent COVID-19. From T cells, B-cell-depleted T cells, or PBMCs came the material, which was cDNA or gDNA.

The receptor comes from a woman aged 60 to 75 with active or convalescent COVID-19. Sequencing used peripheral blood. This sequence joins TRBV7-2 and TRBJ2-5; 13 bases agree with TRBD2. Here the CDR3 reads CASSPRVLAGGNRGTQYF. The DNA of the CDR3 is TGTGCCAGCAGCCCCAGGGTACTAGCGGGGGGGAACAGAGGGACCCAGTACTTC.